This TCR beta chain was recorded in a study of OX40 agonist ivuxolimab in advanced cancers. Study at large: Three patients got partial responses; one had hepatocellular carcinoma and two had cutaneous melanoma. Study findings and constraints: Blood T cells, both CD4+ and CD8+, expanded clonally by week 6 at 0.1 to 3.0 mg/kg. The expanded peripheral T cells' antigen specificity was not determined.

This table comes from immunoSEQ multiplex PCR, and its TCRdb copy is limited to in-frame clones, with some not included. The profile covers about 80,000 clones, with 90% to 95% appearing a single time and 0.55% to 0.7% taken by the ten largest. This clone was picked up a small number of times. Its cognate antigen is unknown. The CDR3 totals 15 residues. The V end was cut by 2 bases, the J end by 2 bases, with 7 bases between. Per germline, CDR1 SGHTA and CDR2 FQGTGA. The sequence was collected from an adult with an advanced solid tumor such as melanoma, head and neck, liver or kidney cancer. The gene calls are TRBV7-3 and TRBJ2-6, with D perhaps TRBD1 (5 bases). Material: CD4+ or CD8+ T cells sorted from blood, obtained in a trial of the OX40 agonist ivuxolimab. The CDR3 spells CASSLQGTGANVLTF. In DNA, the CDR3 is TGTGCCAGCAGCTTACAGGGAACTGGGGCCAACGTCCTGACTTTC.